One and the same sample provided the 2 T cell receptor beta chains below, sequenced in a study of cytomegalovirus exposure and HLA in healthy donors. PCR employed 60 Vbeta and 13 Jbeta primers. Some clones are missing from TCRdb's copy, which holds only in-frame ones; the method was immunoSEQ multiplex PCR. The profile shows under 300,000 clones, almost 85% of them singletons. Material for sequencing was PBMCs. The receptor source for this set is a middle-aged woman in good health and CMV-seropositive.

V gene TRBV19 combines with J gene TRBJ2-7; 8 bases align to TRBD2. V lost 3 bases to trimming and J lost 3 bases; unmatched junction nucleotides: 4. The length of the CDR3 is 14 residues. Per the germline V gene, CDR1 is LNHDA and CDR2 is SQIVND (reference sequence). DNA for the CDR3: TGTGCCAGTAGTATTCGGGAGGGGCACTACGAGCAGTACTTC. Translation gives CASSIREGHYEQYF.

The V gene is TRBV14, the J gene TRBJ2-1, with TRBD2 identical over 7 bases. Germline V CDR1 and CDR2: SGHDN, FVKESK. The ends lost 6 bases at V and 0 bases at J; junction bases unmatched: 5. CDR3 length equals 15 residues. In DNA form, the CDR3 reads TGTGCCAGCAGGAAGCGGGGCAGCTCCTACAATGAGCAGTTCTTC. Amino acids: CASRKRGSSYNEQFF.